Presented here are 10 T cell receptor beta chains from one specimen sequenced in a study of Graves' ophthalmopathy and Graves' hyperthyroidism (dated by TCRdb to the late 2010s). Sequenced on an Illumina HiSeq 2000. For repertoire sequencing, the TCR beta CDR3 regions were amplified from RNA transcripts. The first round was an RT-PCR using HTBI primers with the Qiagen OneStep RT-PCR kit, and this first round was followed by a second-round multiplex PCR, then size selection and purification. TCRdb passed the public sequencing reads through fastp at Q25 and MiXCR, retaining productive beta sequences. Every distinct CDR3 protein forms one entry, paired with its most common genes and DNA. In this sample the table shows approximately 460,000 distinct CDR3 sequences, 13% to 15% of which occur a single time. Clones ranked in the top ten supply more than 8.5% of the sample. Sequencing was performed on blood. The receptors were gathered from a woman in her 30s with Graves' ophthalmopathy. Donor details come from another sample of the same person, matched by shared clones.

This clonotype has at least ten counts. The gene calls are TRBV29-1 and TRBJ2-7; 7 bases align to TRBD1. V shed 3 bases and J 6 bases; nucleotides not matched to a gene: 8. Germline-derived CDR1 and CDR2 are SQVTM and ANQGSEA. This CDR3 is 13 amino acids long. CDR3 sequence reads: CSVDDAGGGEQYF. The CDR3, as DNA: TGCAGCGTTGATGACGCAGGGGGTGGCGAGCAGTACTTC.

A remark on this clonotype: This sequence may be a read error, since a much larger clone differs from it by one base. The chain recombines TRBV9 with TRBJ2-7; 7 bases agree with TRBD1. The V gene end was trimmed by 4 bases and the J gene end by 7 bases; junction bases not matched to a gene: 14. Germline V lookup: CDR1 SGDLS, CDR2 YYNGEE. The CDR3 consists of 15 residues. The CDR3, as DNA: TGTGCCAGCAGCCCAAACAGGGGTTTCTCTGGTGAGCAGTACTTC. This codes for CASSPNRGFSGEQYF.

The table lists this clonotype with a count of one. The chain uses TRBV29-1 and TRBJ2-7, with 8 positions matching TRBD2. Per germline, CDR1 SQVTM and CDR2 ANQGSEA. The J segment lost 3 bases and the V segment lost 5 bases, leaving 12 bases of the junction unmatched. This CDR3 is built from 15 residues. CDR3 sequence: CSVTPAGAPHYEQYF. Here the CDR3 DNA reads TGCAGCGTTACCCCAGCGGGAGCGCCCCACTACGAGCAGTACTTC.

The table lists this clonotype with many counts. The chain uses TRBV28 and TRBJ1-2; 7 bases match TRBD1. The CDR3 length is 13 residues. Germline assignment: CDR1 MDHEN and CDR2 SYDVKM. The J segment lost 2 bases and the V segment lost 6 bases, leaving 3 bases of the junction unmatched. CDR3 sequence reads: CASRTQGNYGYTF. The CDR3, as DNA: TGTGCCAGCAGGACACAGGGGAACTATGGCTACACCTTC.

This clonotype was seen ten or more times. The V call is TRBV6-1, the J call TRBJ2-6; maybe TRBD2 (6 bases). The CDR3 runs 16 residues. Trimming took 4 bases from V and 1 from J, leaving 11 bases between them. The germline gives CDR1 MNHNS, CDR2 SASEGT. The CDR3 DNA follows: TGTGCCAGCAGTGGGGAGGTACCATCTGGGGCCAACGTCCTGACTTTC. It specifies CASSGEVPSGANVLTF.

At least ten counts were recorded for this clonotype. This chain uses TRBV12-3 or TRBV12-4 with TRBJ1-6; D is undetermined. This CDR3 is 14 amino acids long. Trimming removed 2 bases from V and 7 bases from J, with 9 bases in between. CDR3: CASSLFWWNSPLHF. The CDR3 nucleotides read TGTGCCAGCAGTTTATTTTGGTGGAATTCACCCCTCCACTTT.

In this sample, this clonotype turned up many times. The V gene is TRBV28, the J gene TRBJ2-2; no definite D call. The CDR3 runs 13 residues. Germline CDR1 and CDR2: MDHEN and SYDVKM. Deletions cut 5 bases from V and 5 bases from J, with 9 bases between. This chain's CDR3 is CASSLGKTGELFF. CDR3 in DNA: TGTGCCAGCAGTCTAGGGAAAACCGGGGAGCTGTTTTTT.

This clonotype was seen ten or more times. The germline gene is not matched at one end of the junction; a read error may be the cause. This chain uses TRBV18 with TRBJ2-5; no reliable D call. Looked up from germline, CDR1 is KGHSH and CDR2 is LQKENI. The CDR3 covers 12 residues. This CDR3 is CASSPQQGTQYF. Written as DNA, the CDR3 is TGTGCCAGCTCACCACAGCAAGGGACCCAGTACTTC. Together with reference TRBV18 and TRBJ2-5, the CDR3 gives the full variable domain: NAGVMQNPRHLVRRRGQEARLRCSPMKGHSHVYWYRQLPEEGLKFMVYLQKENIIDESGMPKERFSAEFPKEGPSILRIQQVVRGDSAAYFCASSPQQGTQYFGPGTRLLVL.

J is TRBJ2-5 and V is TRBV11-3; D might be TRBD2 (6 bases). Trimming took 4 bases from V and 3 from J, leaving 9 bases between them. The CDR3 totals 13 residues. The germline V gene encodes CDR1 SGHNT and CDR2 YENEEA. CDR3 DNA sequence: TGTGCCAGCAGCTCCGGCGGGAAAGAGACCCAGTACTTC. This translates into CASSSGGKETQYF.

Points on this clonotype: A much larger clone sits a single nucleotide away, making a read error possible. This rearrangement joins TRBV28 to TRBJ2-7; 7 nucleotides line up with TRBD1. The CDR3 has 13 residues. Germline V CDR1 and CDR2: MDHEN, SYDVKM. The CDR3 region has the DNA TGTGCCAGCAAGAGAGGGGGCTTCTACGAGCAGTGCTTC. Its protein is CASKRGGFYEQCF.